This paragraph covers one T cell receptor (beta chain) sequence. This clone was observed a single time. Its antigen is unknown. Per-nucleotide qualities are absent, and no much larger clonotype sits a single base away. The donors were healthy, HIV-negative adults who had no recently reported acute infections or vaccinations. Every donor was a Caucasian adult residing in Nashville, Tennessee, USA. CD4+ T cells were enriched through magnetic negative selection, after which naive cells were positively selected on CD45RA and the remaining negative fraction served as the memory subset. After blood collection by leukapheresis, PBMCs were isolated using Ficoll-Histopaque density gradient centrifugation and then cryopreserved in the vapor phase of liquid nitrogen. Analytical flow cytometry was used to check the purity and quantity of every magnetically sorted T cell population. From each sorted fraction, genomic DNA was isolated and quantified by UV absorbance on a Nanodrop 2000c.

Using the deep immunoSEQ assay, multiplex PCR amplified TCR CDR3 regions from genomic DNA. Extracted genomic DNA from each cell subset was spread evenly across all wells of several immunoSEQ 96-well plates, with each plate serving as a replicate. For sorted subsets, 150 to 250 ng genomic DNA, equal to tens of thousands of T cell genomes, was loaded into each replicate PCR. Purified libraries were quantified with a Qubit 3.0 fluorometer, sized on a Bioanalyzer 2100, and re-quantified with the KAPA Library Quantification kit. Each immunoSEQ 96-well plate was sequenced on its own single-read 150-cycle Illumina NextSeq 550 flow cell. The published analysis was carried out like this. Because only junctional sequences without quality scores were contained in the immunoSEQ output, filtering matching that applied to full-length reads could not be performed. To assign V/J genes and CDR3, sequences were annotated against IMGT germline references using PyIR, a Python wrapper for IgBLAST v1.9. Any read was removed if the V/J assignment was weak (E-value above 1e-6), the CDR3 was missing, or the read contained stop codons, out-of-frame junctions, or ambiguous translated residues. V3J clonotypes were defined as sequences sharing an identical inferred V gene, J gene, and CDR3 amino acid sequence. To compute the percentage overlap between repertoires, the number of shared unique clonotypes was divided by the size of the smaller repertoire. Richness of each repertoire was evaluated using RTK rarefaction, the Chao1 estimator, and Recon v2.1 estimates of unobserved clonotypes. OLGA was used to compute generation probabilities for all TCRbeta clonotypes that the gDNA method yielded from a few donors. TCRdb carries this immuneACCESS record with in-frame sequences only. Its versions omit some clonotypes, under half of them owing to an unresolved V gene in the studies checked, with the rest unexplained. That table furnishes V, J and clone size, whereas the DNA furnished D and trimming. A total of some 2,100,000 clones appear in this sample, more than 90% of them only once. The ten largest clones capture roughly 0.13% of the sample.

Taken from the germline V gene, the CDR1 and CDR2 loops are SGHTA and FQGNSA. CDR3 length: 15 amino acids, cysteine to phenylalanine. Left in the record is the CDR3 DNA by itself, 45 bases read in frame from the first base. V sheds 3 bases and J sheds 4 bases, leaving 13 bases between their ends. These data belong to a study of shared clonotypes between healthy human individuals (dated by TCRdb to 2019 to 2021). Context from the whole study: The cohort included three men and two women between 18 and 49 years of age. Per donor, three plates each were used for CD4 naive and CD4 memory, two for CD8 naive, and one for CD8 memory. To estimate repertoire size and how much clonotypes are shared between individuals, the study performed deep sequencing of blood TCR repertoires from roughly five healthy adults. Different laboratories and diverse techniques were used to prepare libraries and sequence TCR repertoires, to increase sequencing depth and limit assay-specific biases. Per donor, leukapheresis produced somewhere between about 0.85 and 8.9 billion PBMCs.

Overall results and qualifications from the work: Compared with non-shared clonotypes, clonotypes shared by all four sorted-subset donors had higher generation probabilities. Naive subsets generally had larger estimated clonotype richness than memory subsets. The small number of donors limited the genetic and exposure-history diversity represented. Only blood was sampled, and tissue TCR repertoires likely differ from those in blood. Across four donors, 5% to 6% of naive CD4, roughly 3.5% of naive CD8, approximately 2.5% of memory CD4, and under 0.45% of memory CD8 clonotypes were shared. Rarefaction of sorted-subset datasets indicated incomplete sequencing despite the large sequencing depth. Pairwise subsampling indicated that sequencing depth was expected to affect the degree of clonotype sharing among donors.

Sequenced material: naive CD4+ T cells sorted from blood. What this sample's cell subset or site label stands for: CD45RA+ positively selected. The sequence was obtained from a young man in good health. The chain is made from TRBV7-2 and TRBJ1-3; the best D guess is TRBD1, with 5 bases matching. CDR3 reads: CASSFLTTGGNTIYF. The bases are TGTGCCAGCAGCTTTCTGACCACAGGAGGAAACACCATATATTTT.